Below are 10 T cell receptor beta chains sequenced from a single sample in a study of T cell clonality in common variable immunodeficiency. Sequencing used immunoSEQ multiplex PCR; TCRdb keeps in-frame clones, though not all of them. This repertoire holds 80,000 or so clones, and none appear only once. The sample comprised peripheral blood mononuclear cells. The receptors come from a person aged 18 to 69 in good health.

This clone was counted ten times or more. The CDR3 DNA, read in part, is TGTGCCAGCTCCCAGGACAGCCACAGGAACACTGAA. It encodes CASSQDSHRNTE. The whole CDR3 sequence reads CASSQDSHRNTEAFF. V usage is TRBV18 and J usage is TRBJ1-1, with D possibly TRBD1 on 6 matching bases. From the germline J gene comes the end of the CDR3, since the read stops 3 residues before it. This CDR3 region has 15 residues. Germline loops: CDR1 KGHSH, CDR2 LQKENI. The V and J ends lost 6 bases and 1 base respectively, with 15 bases between them. The whole variable domain, filled in from reference TRBV18 and TRBJ1-1, reads NAGVMQNPRHLVRRRGQEARLRCSPMKGHSHVYWYRQLPEEGLKFMVYLQKENIIDESGMPKERFSAEFPKEGPSILRIQQVVRGDSAAYFCASSQDSHRNTEAFFGQGTRLTVV.

This clone was recorded many times. The read is 3 residues too short to cover the CDR3 end, so that end is filled in from the germline J gene. The V call is TRBV20-1, the J call TRBJ2-5, with 10 bases that match TRBD2. The CDR3 is made up of 14 amino acids. Trimming cost V 5 bases and J 5 bases; bases outside gene matches: 8. Germline V gives CDR1 DFQATT, CDR2 SNEGSKA (reference sequence). CDR3 in amino acids: CSAYTLAGVETQYF. The sequenced CDR3 bases are TGCAGTGCTTATACCCTAGCGGGAGTTGAGACC.

This clone was observed at least ten times. The CDR3 goes on 3 residues after the read ends, and that part is filled in from the germline J gene. V gene TRBV20-1 combines with J gene TRBJ2-3; 8 bases line up with TRBD1. Per germline, CDR1 DFQATT and CDR2 SNEGSKA (reference sequence). The V gene end was trimmed by 5 bases and the J gene end by 2 bases; junction bases not matched to a gene: 9. There are 15 residues in the CDR3. CDR3 region: CSAGMTGAPTDTQYF. The covered CDR3 bases are TGCAGTGCTGGAATGACAGGGGCGCCCACAGATACG.

This clone was seen many times. The CDR3 end is not reached by the read, which stops 3 residues before it; the germline J gene fills it in. This chain connects TRBV3-1 (or the pseudogene TRBV3-2) to TRBJ1-1; 7 bases are shared with TRBD1. The CDR3 loop spans 13 amino acids. Germline lookup yields CDR1 LGHDT and CDR2 YNNKEL (reference sequence). The part of the CDR3 DNA that was read is TGTGCCAGCAGCCTCGGGACAGAGCTTCCT. This encodes CASSLGTELP. In full, the CDR3 reads CASSLGTELPAFF.

This clone was seen at least ten times. The read ends 3 residues shy of where the CDR3 ends; the end is completed using the germline J gene. The chain joins TRBV28 to TRBJ1-2; a weak D match, TRBD1 (6 bases). CDR3 length: 12 residues. Germline V gene sequence: CDR1 MDHEN, CDR2 SYDVKM. V lost 8 bases to trimming and J lost 4 bases, with 11 bases between them. This chain's CDR3 is CASRGGGYGYTF. The DNA read from the CDR3 is TGTGCCAGCCGTGGGGGCGGCTATGGC.

This clone has at least ten counts. Read sequence stops 3 residues before the CDR3 end, and the germline J gene provides the missing end. The chain links TRBV6-1 to TRBJ1-1; possibly TRBD1 for D (5 bases). V was cut by 1 base and J by 0 bases, with 12 bases left in between. This CDR3 is built from 16 residues. Germline V CDR1 and CDR2: MNHNS, SASEGT. The CDR3 is CASSEVRGPMNTEAFF. The DNA read from the CDR3 is TGTGCCAGCAGTGAAGTAAGGGGTCCCATGAACACTGAA.

This clone occurred many times. The CDR3 goes on 3 residues after the read ends, and that part is filled in from the germline J gene. The rearrangement links TRBV6-2 or TRBV6-3 to TRBJ2-4; 8 nucleotides match TRBD1. The length of the CDR3 is 16 residues. J was trimmed by 7 bases and V by 6 bases; bases with no gene match: 14. Germline V CDR1 and CDR2: MNHEY, SVGEGT. CDR3 residues: CASRKGDRSWENIQYF. The covered CDR3 bases are TGTGCCAGCAGGAAAGGGGACAGGTCGTGGGAGAACATT.

There are many counts of this clone. The CDR3 end lies 3 residues beyond the end of the read and is filled in from the germline J gene. The rearrangement links TRBV30 to TRBJ2-1, with TRBD2 identical over 12 bases. V gave up 3 bases and J gave up 4 bases; unmatched junction bases: 1. Germline V gives CDR1 GTSNPN, CDR2 SVGIG (reference sequence). The CDR3 runs 14 residues. The CDR3 spells CAWRGLAGYNEQFF. Incomplete CDR3 DNA: TGTGCCTGGAGAGGACTAGCGGGGTACAATGAG.

This clone has a count of ten or more. CDR3 bases read: TGCGCCAGCAGCTTGGATGGGGCAGGGACC. Its translation is CASSLDGAGT. In full, the CDR3 reads CASSLDGAGTQYF. The chain is built from TRBV5-1 and TRBJ2-5, with D possibly TRBD1 on 5 matching bases. Sequencing ends 3 residues short of the CDR3 end; the germline J gene provides the rest. This CDR3 contains 13 residues. V lost 0 bases to trimming and J lost 7 bases, with 10 bases between them. CDR1 is SGHRS and CDR2 is YFSETQ in the germline V gene.

This clone was recorded many times. The read stops 3 residues short of the end of the CDR3; the missing end is completed from the germline J gene. V usage is TRBV5-5 and J usage is TRBJ2-7, with 11 bases identical to TRBD2. The CDR3 totals 15 residues. With V trimmed by 3 bases and J by 6 bases, 8 bases remained unmatched. CDR1 and CDR2 from the germline V gene are SGHKS and YYEKEE (reference sequence). The CDR3 spells CASSSYSGLAAEQYF. CDR3 bases read: TGTGCCAGCAGCTCGTATTCGGGACTAGCGGCCGAG.